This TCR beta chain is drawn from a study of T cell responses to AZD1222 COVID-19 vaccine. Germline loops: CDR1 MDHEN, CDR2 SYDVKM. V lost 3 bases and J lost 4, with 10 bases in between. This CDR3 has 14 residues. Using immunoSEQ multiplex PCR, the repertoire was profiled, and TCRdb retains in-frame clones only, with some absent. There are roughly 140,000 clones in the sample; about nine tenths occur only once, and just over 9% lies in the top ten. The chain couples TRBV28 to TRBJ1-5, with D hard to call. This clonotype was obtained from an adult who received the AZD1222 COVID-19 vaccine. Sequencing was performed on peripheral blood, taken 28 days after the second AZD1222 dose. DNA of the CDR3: TGTGCCAGCAGTTTGGGCAGTTGGAATCAGCCCCAGCATTTT. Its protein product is CASSLGSWNQPQHF. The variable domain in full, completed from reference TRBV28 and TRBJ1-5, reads DVKVTQSSRYLVKRTGEKVFLECVQDMDHENMFWYRQDPGLGLRLIYFSYDVKMKEKGDIPEGYSVSREKKERFSLILESASTNQTSMYLCASSLGSWNQPQHFGDGTRLSIL.